This T cell receptor (beta chain) was obtained from a study of blood T cell repertoires in COVID-19. About the research overall: Material from acute and convalescent COVID-19 was sourced from the United States, Italy and Spain.

Per the original data handling: Amplification from reference gene primers served as the basis for estimated nucleated cell counts. The repertoire was sequenced with immunoSEQ multiplex PCR; TCRdb's copy has only in-frame clones and lacks some. D and trimming were read from the DNA, whereas the V and J calls and clone size are those reported in that table. Of over 60,000 clones listed, about 92% are singletons. The CDR3 extends over 15 amino acids. The V gene end was trimmed by 5 bases and the J gene end by 4 bases; junction bases not matched to a gene: 9. CDR1 and CDR2 (germline): LNHDA, SQIVND (reference sequence).

The gene calls are TRBV19 and TRBJ2-5; 8 positions agree with TRBD2. The source is a woman older than 75 with active or convalescent COVID-19. Sequencing was performed on peripheral blood. CDR3: CASSYGTRSPETQYF. The CDR3 region has the DNA TGTGCCAGTAGTTACGGGACTAGGTCGCCAGAGACCCAGTACTTC.